This T cell receptor (beta chain) was recovered during a study of T cell clonotyping in hematopoietic cell transplantation. V was clipped by 5 bases and J by 4 bases, with 13 bases between them. The CDR3 extends over 14 amino acids. CDR1 and CDR2 from the germline V gene are LNHDA and SQIVND (reference sequence). Overall study findings and caveats: At the given depth, recipient repertoires were over 95% de novo clonotypes.

Data came from immunoSEQ multiplex PCR; TCRdb stores just in-frame clones and leaves some out. This sample has about 27,000 clones, with roughly three quarters found just once. In this sample, this clone turned up once. No antigen is known for it. Time point meaning: recipient sample about 28 days before transplant, after cytoreduction. The sequence was collected from a man in his fifties with myelodysplastic syndrome. Some clones in this sample may be carry-over from other donors' samples. The material was peripheral blood mononuclear cells, obtained before stem cell transplant. V usage is TRBV19 and J usage is TRBJ2-3; tentative D call: TRBD2 (6 bases). CDR3 nucleotide sequence: TGTGCCAGTAGTCAAACGGGGGTCCCAGATACGCAGTATTTT. Its translation is CASSQTGVPDTQYF.